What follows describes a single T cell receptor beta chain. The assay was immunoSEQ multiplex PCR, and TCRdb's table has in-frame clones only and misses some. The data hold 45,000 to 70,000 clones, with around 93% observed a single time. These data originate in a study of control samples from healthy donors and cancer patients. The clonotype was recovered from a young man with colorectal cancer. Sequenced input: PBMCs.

CDR3 bases: TGTGCCACCAGTGATTTACGGGGACAGCCGACCTACGAGCAGTACTTC. Amino acids: CATSDLRGQPTYEQYF. This sequence joins TRBV24-1 and TRBJ2-7; 7 nucleotides agree with TRBD1. The CDR3 runs to 16 residues. V trimming: 1 base; J trimming: 2 bases; junction bases outside the gene matches: 7. The germline V gene encodes CDR1 KGHDR and CDR2 SFDVKD.